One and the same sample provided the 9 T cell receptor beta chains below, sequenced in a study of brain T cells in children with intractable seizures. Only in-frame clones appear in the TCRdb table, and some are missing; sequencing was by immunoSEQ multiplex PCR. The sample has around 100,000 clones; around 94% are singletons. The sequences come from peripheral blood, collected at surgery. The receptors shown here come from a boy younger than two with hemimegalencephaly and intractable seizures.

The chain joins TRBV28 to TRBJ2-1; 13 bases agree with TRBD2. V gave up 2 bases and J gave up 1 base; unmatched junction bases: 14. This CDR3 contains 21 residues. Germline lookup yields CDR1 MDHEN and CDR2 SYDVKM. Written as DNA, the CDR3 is TGTGCCAGCAGTTTAAAGGGGGCACTAGCGGGAGGGCCGTTTTCCTACAATGAGCAGTTCTTC. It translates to CASSLKGALAGGPFSYNEQFF.

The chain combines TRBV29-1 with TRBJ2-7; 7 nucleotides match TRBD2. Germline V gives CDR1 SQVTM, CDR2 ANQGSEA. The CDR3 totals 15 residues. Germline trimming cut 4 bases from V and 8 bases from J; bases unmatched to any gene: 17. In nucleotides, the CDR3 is TGCAGCGTTGCCGGCCTTCGGCTAGCGGACCCTCAGCAGTACTTC. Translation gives CSVAGLRLADPQQYF.

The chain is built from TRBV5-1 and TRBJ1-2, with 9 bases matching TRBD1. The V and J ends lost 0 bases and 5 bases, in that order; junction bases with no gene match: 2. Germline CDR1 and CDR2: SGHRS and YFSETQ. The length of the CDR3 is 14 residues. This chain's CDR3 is CASSLGDREYGYTF. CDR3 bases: TGCGCCAGCAGCTTGGGGGACAGGGAGTATGGCTACACCTTC. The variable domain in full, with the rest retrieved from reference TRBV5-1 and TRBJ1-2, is KAGVTQTPRYLIKTRGQQVTLSCSPISGHRSVSWYQQTPGQGLQFLFEYFSETQRNKGNFPGRFSGRQFSNSRSEMNVSTLELGDSALYLCASSLGDREYGYTFGSGTRLTVV.

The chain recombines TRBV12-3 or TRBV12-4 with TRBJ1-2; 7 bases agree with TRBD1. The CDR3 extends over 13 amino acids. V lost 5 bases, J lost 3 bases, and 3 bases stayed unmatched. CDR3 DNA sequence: TGTGCCAGCAGTCCTACAGGGGACTATGGCTACACCTTC. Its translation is CASSPTGDYGYTF.

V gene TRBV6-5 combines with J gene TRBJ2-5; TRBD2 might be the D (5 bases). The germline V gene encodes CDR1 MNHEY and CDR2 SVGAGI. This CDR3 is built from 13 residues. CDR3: CARAKGLKETQYF. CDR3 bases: TGTGCTAGGGCGAAAGGACTCAAAGAGACCCAGTACTTC.

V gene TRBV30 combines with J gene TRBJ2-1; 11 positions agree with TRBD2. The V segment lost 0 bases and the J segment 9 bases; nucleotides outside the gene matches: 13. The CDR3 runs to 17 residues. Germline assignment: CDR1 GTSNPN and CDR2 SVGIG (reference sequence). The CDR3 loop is CAWSVLRIAGGRGEQFF. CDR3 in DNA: TGTGCCTGGAGTGTACTAAGGATAGCGGGAGGGCGTGGTGAGCAGTTCTTC.

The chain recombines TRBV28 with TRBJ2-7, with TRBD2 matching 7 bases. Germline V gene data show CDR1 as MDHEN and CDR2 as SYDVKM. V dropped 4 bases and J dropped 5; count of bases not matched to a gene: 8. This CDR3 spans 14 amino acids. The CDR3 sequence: CASSWGGSGHEQYF. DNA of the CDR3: TGTGCCAGCAGTTGGGGCGGGAGTGGCCACGAGCAGTACTTC. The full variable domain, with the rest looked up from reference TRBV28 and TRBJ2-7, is DVKVTQSSRYLVKRTGEKVFLECVQDMDHENMFWYRQDPGLGLRLIYFSYDVKMKEKGDIPEGYSVSREKKERFSLILESASTNQTSMYLCASSWGGSGHEQYFGPGTRLTVT.

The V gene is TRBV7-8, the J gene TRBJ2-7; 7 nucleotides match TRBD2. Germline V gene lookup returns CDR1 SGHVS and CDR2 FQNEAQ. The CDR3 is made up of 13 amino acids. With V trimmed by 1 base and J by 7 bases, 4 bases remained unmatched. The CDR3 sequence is CASSLGPAGEQYF. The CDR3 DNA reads TGTGCCAGCAGCTTAGGTCCAGCGGGGGAGCAGTACTTC.

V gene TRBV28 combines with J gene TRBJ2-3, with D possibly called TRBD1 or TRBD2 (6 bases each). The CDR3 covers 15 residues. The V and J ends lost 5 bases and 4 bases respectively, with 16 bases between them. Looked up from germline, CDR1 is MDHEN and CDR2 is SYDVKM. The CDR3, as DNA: TGTGCCAGCAGTCAACAGGGAGGTTTGCCAGATACGCAGTATTTT. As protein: CASSQQGGLPDTQYF.